The sequence of this T cell receptor beta chain was determined in a study of human T cells and chemical hapten exposure. Overall study context: TCR yield per sample varied, mainly due to pooled library volumes.

This clonotype was found a few times. The antigen is unknown. Study findings and constraints: DPC sensitization left the count of TCRs above 1 in 1000 unchanged.

Germline assignment: CDR1 SEHNR and CDR2 FQNEAQ (reference sequence). The V gene lost 5 bases and the J gene lost 1 base, with 10 bases spanning the gap. The CDR3 covers 14 residues. As to time point: patch test 2, 6 weeks after DPC sensitization. The treatment denotes: therapeutic diphenylcyclopropenone sensitization with weekly scalp DPC. One entry per CDR3 protein results from TCRdb running MiXCR on the RACE reads. The sample gives roughly 50,000 distinct CDR3 sequences, 8.5% to 10% of which show up once; over 1.5% is in the top ten. The TCR sequence derives from a woman aged 45-65 years with alopecia areata. Some clones in this sample may be carry-over from other donors' samples. Sequenced material: whole blood, taken in connection with sensitization to the hapten diphenylcyclopropenone (DPC). This chain uses TRBV7-9 with TRBJ2-3; no clear D gene. The CDR3, as DNA: TGTGCCAGCAGCCCAGAATCGGGCACAGATACGCAGTATTTT. Translation gives CASSPESGTDTQYF.